This T cell receptor beta chain was sequenced for a study of glioma-infiltrating T cells after dendritic cell vaccination. Whole-study context: Autologous tumor lysate-pulsed dendritic cell vaccination was given between about 2003 and 2013.

Trimming shortened V by 0 bases and J by 9 bases, and 18 bases separated the two germline ends. Germline V gene sequence: CDR1 GTSNPN, CDR2 SVGIG (reference sequence). The CDR3 consists of 16 residues. Time point in this sample: after dendritic cell vaccination, including at tumor progression/relapse. Only one count was recorded for this clone. Assay used: immunoSEQ multiplex PCR; TCRdb lists only in-frame clones, some missing. The data hold 50,000 to 70,000 clones, with 70% to 85% observed a single time. The chain couples TRBV30 to TRBJ1-6, with D tentatively TRBD1 (5 bases). Sequenced here: blood, sampled after dendritic cell vaccination. This receptor was taken from a human donor with glioblastoma. CDR3 protein: CAWSVRAGIRGSPLHF. The DNA of the CDR3 is TGTGCCTGGAGTGTAAGGGCAGGGATTAGGGGTTCACCCCTCCACTTT.